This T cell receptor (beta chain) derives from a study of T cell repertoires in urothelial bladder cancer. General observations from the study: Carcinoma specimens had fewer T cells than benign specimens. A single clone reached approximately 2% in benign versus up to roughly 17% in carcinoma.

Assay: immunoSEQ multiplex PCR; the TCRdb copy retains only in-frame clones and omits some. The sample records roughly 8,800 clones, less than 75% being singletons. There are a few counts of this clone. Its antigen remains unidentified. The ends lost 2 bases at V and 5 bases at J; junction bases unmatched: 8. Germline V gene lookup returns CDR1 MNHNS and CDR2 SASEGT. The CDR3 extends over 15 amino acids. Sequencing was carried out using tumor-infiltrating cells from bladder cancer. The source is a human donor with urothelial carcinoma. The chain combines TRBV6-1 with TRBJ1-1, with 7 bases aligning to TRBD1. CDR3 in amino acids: CASSERNRQGTEAFF. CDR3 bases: TGTGCCAGCAGTGAACGTAACCGACAGGGAACTGAAGCTTTCTTT.